The 9 T cell receptor beta chains below were found in one sample sequenced in a study of blood T cell repertoires in COVID-19 (TCRdb year 2020). Libraries were built with the immunoSEQ multiplex PCR assay. In TCRdb, the immuneACCESS table is reduced to in-frame sequences with V and J assigned. These tables do not hold every clone; where another copy was compared, an unresolved V gene accounts for under half, and the others remain unexplained. Within this sample are 40,000 to 45,000 clones, with over 75% of them counted one time only. The top ten clonotypes cover around 2.3% of the sample. The sample comprised peripheral blood. These receptors all come from a human donor in a cohort sampled during active COVID-19.

J is TRBJ2-1 and V is TRBV6-2 or TRBV6-3; TRBD2 agrees at 13 bases. The germline gives CDR1 MNHEY, CDR2 SVGEGT. V was clipped by 5 bases and J by 5 bases; unmatched bases: 3. The CDR3 loop spans 15 amino acids. The CDR3 DNA reads TGTGCCAGCAGTCGCGGACTAGCGGGGGACAATGAGCAGTTCTTC. It is translated as CASSRGLAGDNEQFF.

The rearrangement joins TRBV14 to TRBJ2-7; TRBD1 agrees at 7 bases. V trimming: 4 bases; J trimming: 4 bases; junction bases outside the gene matches: 7. The CDR3 extends over 14 amino acids. CDR1 SGHDN and CDR2 FVKESK come from the germline V gene. The CDR3 DNA reads TGTGCCAGCAGCCCCGGGACAGCAACGTACGAGCAGTACTTC. This sequence encodes CASSPGTATYEQYF.

Of note for this clone: One end of the junction is discordant with germline, which a read error may explain. The J gene is TRBJ2-4, the V gene TRBV6-5; 7 bases agree with TRBD1. Germline V gene data show CDR1 as MNHEY and CDR2 as SVGAGI. The CDR3 spans 16 residues. DNA for the CDR3: TGTGCCAGCAGTTACGACCTGGGACAGACCAAAAACATTCAGTGCTTC. This gives the protein CASSYDLGQTKNIQCF.

This rearrangement joins TRBV3-1 (or the pseudogene TRBV3-2) to TRBJ1-3; D unclear. V lost 4 bases, J lost 0 bases, and 16 bases lay in between. The CDR3 loop spans 17 amino acids. Per germline, CDR1 LGHDT and CDR2 YNNKEL (reference sequence). This CDR3 is CASSPSEGTTSGNTIYF. The CDR3 DNA reads as TGTGCCAGCAGCCCTTCGGAGGGTACCACCTCTGGAAACACCATATATTTT.

The chain combines TRBV2 with TRBJ2-1; 8 positions agree with TRBD2. Germline V gives CDR1 SNHLY, CDR2 FYNNEI. The CDR3 runs 14 residues. V was clipped by 8 bases and J by 5 bases; unmatched bases: 8. The CDR3 is CASHGGAFDNEQFF. The CDR3 DNA is TGTGCCAGCCACGGGGGGGCTTTCGACAATGAGCAGTTCTTC.

This chain joins TRBV6-5 and TRBJ2-5; 8 nucleotides agree with TRBD2. The junction had 6 bases not matched to a gene; V was cut back by 4 bases and J by 5 bases. This CDR3 has 14 residues. Germline V CDR1 and CDR2: MNHEY, SVGAGI. The CDR3 bases are TGTGCCAGCAGTTCACGACTAGCGTACGAGACCCAGTACTTC. As protein: CASSSRLAYETQYF.

V gene TRBV12-3 or TRBV12-4 combines with J gene TRBJ2-3, with D perhaps TRBD2 (5 bases). CDR3 length equals 12 residues. With 3 bases removed from V and 6 bases from J, the gap between germline ends came to 7 bases. CDR3 sequence (DNA): TGTGCCAGCAGTTTGGCGGGTGATACGCAGTATTTT. This encodes CASSLAGDTQYF.

Written as DNA, the CDR3 is TGCGCCAGCAGCTGGACAGGGGGCATGGAGACCCAGTACTTC. Protein sequence: CASSWTGGMETQYF. The chain recombines TRBV5-1 with TRBJ2-5; 11 positions match TRBD1. This CDR3 spans 14 amino acids. Germline CDR1 reads SGHRS; CDR2 reads YFSETQ. V was clipped by 3 bases and J by 5 bases; unmatched bases: 3.

The chain employs TRBV5-8 and TRBJ2-1; D remains unclear. The ends were cut back, 6 bases at V and 8 bases at J, with 15 bases in the middle. Looked up from germline, CDR1 is SGHTS and CDR2 is YDEGEE. CDR3 size: 13 residues. The CDR3 DNA is TGTGCCAGCACCCGCCTGGGCCTGGATGAGCAGTTCTTC. Translated, it gives CASTRLGLDEQFF.